This entry concerns a single T cell receptor (beta chain). The data originate from a study of blood T cell repertoires in COVID-19. Study-wide context: The United States, Italy and Spain supplied acute and convalescent COVID-19 samples. Sample material is recorded as cDNA or gDNA derived from T cells, B-cell-depleted T cells, or PBMCs.

Study processing details: Reference gene primers were amplified, and this amplification served to estimate nucleated cell counts. This table comes from immunoSEQ multiplex PCR, and its TCRdb copy is limited to in-frame clones, with some not included. That table furnishes V, J and clone size, whereas the DNA furnished D and trimming. The table lists hundreds of thousands of clones, around 85% of them singletons, with approximately 0.66% in the top ten. The sequencing input was peripheral blood. The sequence derives from a man aged 35-49 years with acute or convalescent COVID-19.

CDR3 region: CASSRTGEVYVGYTF. The CDR3 DNA reads TGTGCCAGTAGCCGGACAGGGGAGGTATACGTCGGCTACACCTTC. The chain employs TRBV19 and TRBJ1-2, with TRBD1 matching 9 bases. The CDR3 spans 15 residues. Trimming at V came to 6 bases and at J to 8 bases, leaving 13 bases not matched to a gene. Looked up from germline, CDR1 is LNHDA and CDR2 is SQIVND (reference sequence).